A selection of T cell receptor beta chains follows, all from one sample in a study of blood T cell repertoires in COVID-19. Only in-frame clones appear in the TCRdb table, and some are missing; sequencing was by immunoSEQ multiplex PCR. The data hold around 180,000 clones, with 80% to 90% observed a single time. The sample taken for sequencing was peripheral blood. These receptors came from a human donor with active or convalescent COVID-19. The donor label of this sample is uncertain. The CDR3 runs from the conserved cysteine through the conserved F or W. A D gene is named only where the DNA matches it firmly. The size entry is marked missing in some rows and otherwise reads once, few, many or a size class.

clone_size d_call j_call v_call cdr3_nt cdr3_aa
NA NA TRBJ1-2 TRBV11-2 TGTGCCAGCAGCTTATTCGAGACAGAGAATGGCTACACCTTC CASSLFETENGYTF
NA TRBD1 TRBJ2-3 TRBV10-3 TGTGCCATCAGTGTAGGGGACAGGGATACAGATACGCAGTATTTT CAISVGDRDTDTQYF
NA TRBD2 TRBJ2-7 TRBV5-4 TGTGCCAGCTCACGGGGGGGGTCAGGGGAGCACGAGCAGTACTTC CASSRGGSGEHEQYF
NA NA TRBJ2-3 TRBV11-2 TGTGCCAGCAGCTTAGTCTTCATTACTGGCACAGATACGCAGTATTTT CASSLVFITGTDTQYF
NA TRBD1 TRBJ2-7 TRBV27 TGTGCCAGCAGTCTAGGGACAGGAGGGAACTACGAGCAGTACTTC CASSLGTGGNYEQYF
few NA TRBJ2-3 TRBV5-8 TGTGCCAGCAGGCTCCCGGGACTCAGCACAGATACGCAGTATTTT CASRLPGLSTDTQYF
NA TRBD2 TRBJ2-3 TRBV5-4 TGTGCCAGCAGCTATAACAGGGCTCCAGCGGGGGCTAGCACAGATACGCAGTATTTT CASSYNRAPAGASTDTQYF
NA TRBD1 TRBJ1-2 TRBV18 TGTGCCAGCTCACCAGAGGGTGTAGGGGGCGGCTACACCTTC CASSPEGVGGGYTF
NA NA TRBJ2-1 TRBV7-6 TGTGCCAGCAGCTTAGGACGGGGGATTGGCCACAATGAGCAGTTCTTC CASSLGRGIGHNEQFF
few NA TRBJ1-2 TRBV28 TGTGCCAGCAGTTTGCGGAACTATGGCTACACCTTC CASSLRNYGYTF
NA NA TRBJ2-5 TRBV2 TGTGCCAGCGGCGCGGGTCAAGAGACCCAGTACTTC CASGAGQETQYF
NA NA TRBJ2-5 TRBV6-5 TGTGCCAGCAGTTACGGGGCAGCTACCTTTCAAGAGACCCAGTACTTC CASSYGAATFQETQYF
NA NA TRBJ1-2 TRBV5-1 TGCGCCAGCAGCTCGGGAGGGAACTATGGCTACACCTTC CASSSGGNYGYTF
NA TRBD2 TRBJ2-7 TRBV11-3 TGTGCCAGCAGCGGAGGGACTAGCGGGATCTCCTACGAGCAGTACTTC CASSGGTSGISYEQYF
few NA TRBJ1-1 TRBV5-1 TGCGCCAGCAGCTTGGAAGGGGCCTTGGAAACTGAAGCTTTCTTT CASSLEGALETEAFF
NA NA TRBJ1-2 TRBV7-8 TGTGCCAGCAGCCTTAGAAACTATGGCTACACCTTC CASSLRNYGYTF
NA TRBD2 TRBJ2-7 TRBV7-9 TGTGCCAGCAGCTTTCGCGGGAGCACCGACTACGAGCAGTACTTC CASSFRGSTDYEQYF
NA TRBD1 TRBJ2-6 TRBV7-3 TGTGCCAGCGCGACAGGGGGAGGGGCCAACGTCCTGACTTTC CASATGGGANVLTF
NA NA TRBJ1-2 TRBV3-1/TRBV3-2 TGTGCCAGCAGCCAAGGGTTAGGGAGAGGTGGCTACACCTTC CASSQGLGRGGYTF
NA TRBD2 TRBJ2-2 TRBV28 TGTGCCAGCAGTTTATTCGGCGGGGGGTCAACCACCGGGGAGCTGTTTTTT CASSLFGGGSTTGELFF
NA NA TRBJ2-7 TRBV9 TGTGCCAGCAGCGTAGCAGGAGGGTCCTCCTACGAGCAGTACTTC CASSVAGGSSYEQYF
NA TRBD2 TRBJ2-2 TRBV27 TGTGCCAGCAGTTTAAGAGGGACTAGCACCGGGGAGCTGTTTTTT CASSLRGTSTGELFF
NA NA TRBJ2-3 TRBV29-1 TGCAGCGGCGGCCTCACAGATACGCAGTATTTT CSGGLTDTQYF
NA NA TRBJ2-7 TRBV5-1 TGCGCCAGCAGCTTAGAGGACACGAGCTACGAGCAGTACTTC CASSLEDTSYEQYF
NA TRBD1 TRBJ1-2 TRBV14 TGTGCCAGCAGCCAAGACCGGGGTACAGGGGGTAGTCGTGGCTACACCTTC CASSQDRGTGGSRGYTF
NA NA TRBJ2-6 TRBV6-5 TGTGCCAGCACCTTACAGGTGACTGGGGCCAACGTCCTGACTTTC CASTLQVTGANVLTF
NA TRBD2 TRBJ2-3 TRBV19 TGTGCCAGTAGGACCGGACTAGCGGGAGTCGGACGGGTAGATACGCAGTATTTT CASRTGLAGVGRVDTQYF
NA NA TRBJ2-3 TRBV24-1 TGTGCCACCAGTGTCGGGGGGCTAGTCACAGATACGCAGTATTTT CATSVGGLVTDTQYF
NA NA TRBJ2-7 TRBV6-5 TGTGCCAGCAGTTACTCTCACCTGAGCTCCTACGAGCAGTACTTC CASSYSHLSSYEQYF
NA NA TRBJ2-5 TRBV21-1 TGTGCCAGCAGCTCCAAAGACGATCTAGCGGGAGGGCCCGTCGAGACCCAGTACTTC CASSSKDDLAGGPVETQYF
NA TRBD1 TRBJ1-5 TRBV9 TGTGCCAGCAGCGTAGGACAGGGGAATCAGCCCCAGCATTTT CASSVGQGNQPQHF
NA NA TRBJ2-7 TRBV6-2/TRBV6-3 TGTGCCAGCAGCAGCTATACAGAAAGTAATAACTACGAGCAGTACTTC CASSSYTESNNYEQYF
NA NA TRBJ1-2 TRBV11-2 TGTGCCAGCAGCTTAGTCCCTGACCCGGGAGGCAACTATGGCTACACCTTC CASSLVPDPGGNYGYTF
NA NA TRBJ1-1 TRBV15 TGTGCCACCAGCAGCGGCAGGTACACTGAAGCTTTCTTT CATSSGRYTEAFF
NA NA TRBJ1-2 TRBV19 TGTGCCAGTCAGGAGGGTTTAGGCTACACCTTC CASQEGLGYTF
NA NA TRBJ1-2 TRBV5-1 TGCGCCAGCAGCCGGGGGGTCCTTAGCGACTATGGCTACACCTTC CASSRGVLSDYGYTF
NA NA TRBJ2-7 TRBV30 TGTGCCTGGAGTGTACTAGGGGGATCCTCCTACGAGCAGTACTTC CAWSVLGGSSYEQYF
once NA TRBJ2-1 TRBV15 TGTGCCACCAGCAGAGTTGGTGGACACAAAGCCGACAATGAGCAGTTCTTC CATSRVGGHKADNEQFF
NA NA TRBJ2-7 TRBV21-1 TGTGCCAGCAGGAAACCGGGACAGGGAACACCCTACGAGCAGTACTTC CASRKPGQGTPYEQYF
NA NA TRBJ1-6 TRBV30 TGTGCCTGGATGGGAAGGGGCTCCTATAATTCACCCCTCCACTTT CAWMGRGSYNSPLHF
NA TRBD1 TRBJ1-5 TRBV7-2 TGTGCCAGCAGCCGGGACAGGGGGTTTAGCAATCAGCCCCAGCATTTT CASSRDRGFSNQPQHF
NA NA TRBJ2-3 TRBV11-2 TGTGCCAGCAGCTTCGAGAAGGATACGCAGTATTTT CASSFEKDTQYF
NA NA TRBJ1-5 TRBV7-8 TGTGCCAGCAGCCAGGAACTACTGCCCCAGCATTTT CASSQELLPQHF
NA NA TRBJ2-7 TRBV5-5 TGTGCCAGCAGTCGAAAAACAGGGTATAGTGATAACTACGAGCAGTACTTC CASSRKTGYSDNYEQYF
NA NA TRBJ1-5 TRBV28 TGTGCCAGCAGTATTAGGGGCGAAGGCTATCAGCCCCAGCATTTT CASSIRGEGYQPQHF
NA TRBD1 TRBJ2-1 TRBV10-2 TGCGCCAGCAGTGAGTCGGACAGGGCATCATTCTTC CASSESDRASFF
NA NA TRBJ2-6 TRBV30 TGTGCCTTAAAACAGCTCAACGTCCTGACTTTC CALKQLNVLTF
NA TRBD2 TRBJ2-3 TRBV7-8 TGTGCCAGCAGCTCAGGACTAGCGGACACAGATACGCAGTATTTT CASSSGLADTDTQYF
NA NA TRBJ2-3 TRBV7-2 TGTGCCAGCAGTTTAAGTAGCGGCACAGATACGCAGTATTTT CASSLSSGTDTQYF
NA NA TRBJ1-6 TRBV5-6 TGTGCCAGCACATCTCCAGACACCAGAAATAATTCACCCCTCCACTTT CASTSPDTRNNSPLHF
once NA TRBJ1-6 TRBV19 TGTGCCAGTAGTCCCGGGATTTATAATTCACCCCTCCACTTT CASSPGIYNSPLHF
NA NA TRBJ2-7 TRBV29-1 TGCAGCGTCCTCAGCGGATCTCGCTCCTACGAGCAGTACTTC CSVLSGSRSYEQYF
NA NA TRBJ2-7 TRBV12-3/TRBV12-4 TGTGCCAGCAGACAGGAGCGTGGCGAGCAGTACTTC CASRQERGEQYF
few TRBD1 TRBJ2-7 TRBV14 TGTGCCAGCAGAAGGACAGGGGCACACGAGCAGTACTTC CASRRTGAHEQYF
once NA TRBJ1-2 TRBV6-1 TGTGCCAGCAGTGAATTCGGGGATGACTATGGCTACACCTTC CASSEFGDDYGYTF
NA NA TRBJ2-2 TRBV19 TGTGCCAGTACAGGACACGGGCTAACCGGGGAGCTGTTTTTT CASTGHGLTGELFF
NA TRBD2 TRBJ2-1 TRBV9 TGTGCCAGCAGCGTGAGACTAGCGGGGGATTTGGGGCACAATGAGCAGTTCTTC CASSVRLAGDLGHNEQFF
NA NA TRBJ2-6 TRBV30 TGTGCCTGGAGTGTAGGGGGAGCTGGGGCCAACGTCCTGACTTTC CAWSVGGAGANVLTF
few NA TRBJ2-6 TRBV5-5 TGTGCCAGCAGCCCTAGCTCTGGGGCCAACGTCCTGACTTTC CASSPSSGANVLTF
once NA TRBJ2-7 TRBV5-1 TGCGCCAGCAGAGTTCAGGGGACCTACGAGCAGTACTTC CASRVQGTYEQYF